This TCR beta chain was observed in a study of blood T cell repertoires in COVID-19. The overall study: The United States, Italy and Spain supplied acute and convalescent COVID-19 samples. Nucleic acid was either cDNA or gDNA, and it came from T cells, B-cell-depleted T cells, or PBMCs.

Method: immunoSEQ multiplex PCR; TCRdb's copy keeps in-frame clones and lacks some. The data contain a few hundred thousand clones, roughly 89% of them singletons. Seattle patients were enrolled while actively infected and followed longitudinally. From germline, CDR1 is SGHVS and CDR2 FQNEAQ. The CDR3 totals 15 residues. V was shortened by 5 bases and J by 1 base, with 14 bases between the two germline ends. The chain recombines TRBV7-8 with TRBJ2-5; D perhaps matches TRBD2 (5 bases). The source material was peripheral blood. The receptor comes from a man aged 18 to 30 with COVID-19, enrolled during active disease. The CDR3 loop is CASSPKRTLQETQYF. The CDR3 coding sequence is TGTGCCAGCAGCCCTAAGCGGACCCTCCAAGAGACCCAGTACTTC.